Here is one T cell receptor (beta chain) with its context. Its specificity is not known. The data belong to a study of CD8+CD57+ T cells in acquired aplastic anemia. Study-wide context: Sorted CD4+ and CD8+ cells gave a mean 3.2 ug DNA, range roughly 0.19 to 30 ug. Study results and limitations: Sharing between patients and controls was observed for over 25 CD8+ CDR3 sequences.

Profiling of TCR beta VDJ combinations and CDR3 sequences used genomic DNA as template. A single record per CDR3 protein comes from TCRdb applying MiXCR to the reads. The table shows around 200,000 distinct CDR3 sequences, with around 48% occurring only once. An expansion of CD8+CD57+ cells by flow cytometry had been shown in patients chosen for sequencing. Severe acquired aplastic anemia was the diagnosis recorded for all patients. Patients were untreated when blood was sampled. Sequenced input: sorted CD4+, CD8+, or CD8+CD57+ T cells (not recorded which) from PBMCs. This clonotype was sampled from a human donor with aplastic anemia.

CDR3 amino acids: CATSDLRSSYNEQFF. In DNA form, the CDR3 reads TGTGCCACCAGTGATTTACGGAGCTCCTACAATGAGCAGTTCTTC. V and J are TRBV24-1 and TRBJ2-1; D unresolved. This CDR3 region has 15 residues. CDR1 is KGHDR, CDR2 SFDVKD, per germline. With 1 base removed from V and 0 bases from J, the gap between germline ends came to 6 bases.